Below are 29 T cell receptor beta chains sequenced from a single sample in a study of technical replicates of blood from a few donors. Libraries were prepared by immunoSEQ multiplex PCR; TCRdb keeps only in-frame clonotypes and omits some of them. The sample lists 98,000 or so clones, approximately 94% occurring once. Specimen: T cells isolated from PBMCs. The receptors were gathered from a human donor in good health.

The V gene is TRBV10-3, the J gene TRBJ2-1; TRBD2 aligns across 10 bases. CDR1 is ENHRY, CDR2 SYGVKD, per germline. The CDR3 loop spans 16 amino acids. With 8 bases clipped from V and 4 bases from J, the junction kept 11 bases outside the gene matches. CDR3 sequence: CAIGGLAAGGYNEQFF. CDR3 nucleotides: TGTGCCATCGGCGGACTAGCGGCCGGGGGGTACAATGAGCAGTTCTTC.

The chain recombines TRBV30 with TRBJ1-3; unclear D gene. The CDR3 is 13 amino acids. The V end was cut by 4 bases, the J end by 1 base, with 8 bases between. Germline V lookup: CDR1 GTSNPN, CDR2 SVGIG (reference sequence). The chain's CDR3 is CAWTEGSGNTIYF. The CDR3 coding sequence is TGTGCCTGGACGGAGGGATCTGGAAACACCATATATTTT.

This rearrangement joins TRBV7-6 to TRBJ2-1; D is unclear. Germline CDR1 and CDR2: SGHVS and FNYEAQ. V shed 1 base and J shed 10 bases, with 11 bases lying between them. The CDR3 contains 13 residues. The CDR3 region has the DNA TGTGCCAGCAGCTTAGAGCCTCATTTGGAGCAGTTCTTC. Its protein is CASSLEPHLEQFF. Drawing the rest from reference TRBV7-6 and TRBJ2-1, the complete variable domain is GAGVSQSPRYKVTKRGQDVALRCDPISGHVSLYWYRQALGQGPEFLTYFNYEAQQDKSGLPNDRFSAERPEGSISTLTIQRTEQRDSAMYRCASSLEPHLEQFFGPGTRLTVL.

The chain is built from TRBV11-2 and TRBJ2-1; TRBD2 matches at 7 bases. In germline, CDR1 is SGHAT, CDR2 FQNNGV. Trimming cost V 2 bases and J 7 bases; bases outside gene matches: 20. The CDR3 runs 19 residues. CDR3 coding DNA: TGTGCCAGCAGCTTAAGTTTGAGGTTGGGGGACTATGGTGGAAATGAGCAGTTCTTC. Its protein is CASSLSLRLGDYGGNEQFF. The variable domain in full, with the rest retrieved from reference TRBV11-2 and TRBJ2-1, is EAGVAQSPRYKIIEKRQSVAFWCNPISGHATLYWYQQILGQGPKLLIQFQNNGVVDDSQLPKDRFSAERLKGVDSTLKIQPAKLEDSAVYLCASSLSLRLGDYGGNEQFFGPGTRLTVL.

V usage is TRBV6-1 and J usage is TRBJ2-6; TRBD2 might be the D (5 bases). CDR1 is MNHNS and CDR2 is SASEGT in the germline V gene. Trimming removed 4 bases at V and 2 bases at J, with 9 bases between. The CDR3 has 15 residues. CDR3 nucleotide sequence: TGTGCCAGCAGTGTAGAGGGAACTGGGGCCAACGTCCTGACTTTC. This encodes CASSVEGTGANVLTF.

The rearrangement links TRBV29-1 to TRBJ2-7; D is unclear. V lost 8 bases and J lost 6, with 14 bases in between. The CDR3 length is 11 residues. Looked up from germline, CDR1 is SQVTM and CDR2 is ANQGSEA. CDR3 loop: CSTRAGSEQYF. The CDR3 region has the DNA TGCAGCACTCGAGCAGGTTCCGAGCAGTACTTC.

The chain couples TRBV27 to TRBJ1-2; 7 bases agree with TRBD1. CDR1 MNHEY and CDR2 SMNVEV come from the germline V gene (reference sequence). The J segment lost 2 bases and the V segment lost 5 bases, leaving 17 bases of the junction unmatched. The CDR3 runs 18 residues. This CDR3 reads CASSMSVKGARLNYGYTF. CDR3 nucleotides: TGTGCCAGCAGTATGAGCGTCAAGGGGGCGCGTCTCAACTATGGCTACACCTTC.

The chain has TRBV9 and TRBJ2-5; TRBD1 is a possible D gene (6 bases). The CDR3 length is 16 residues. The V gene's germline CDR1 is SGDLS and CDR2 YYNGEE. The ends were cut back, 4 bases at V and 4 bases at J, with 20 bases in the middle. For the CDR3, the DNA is TGTGCCAGCAGCAATAAATTGACAGGACCCCCAGAGACCCAGTACTTC. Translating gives CASSNKLTGPPETQYF.

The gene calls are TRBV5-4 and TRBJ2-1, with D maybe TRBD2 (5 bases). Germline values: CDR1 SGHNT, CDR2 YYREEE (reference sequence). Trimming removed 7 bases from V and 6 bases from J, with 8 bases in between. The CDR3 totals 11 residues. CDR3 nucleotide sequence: TGTGCCAGCGCAGAGGGCAATGAGCAGTTCTTC. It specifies CASAEGNEQFF.

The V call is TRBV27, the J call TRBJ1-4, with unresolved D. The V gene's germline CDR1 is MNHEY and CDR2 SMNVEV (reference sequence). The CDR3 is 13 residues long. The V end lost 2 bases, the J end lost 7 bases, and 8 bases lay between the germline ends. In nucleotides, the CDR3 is TGTGCCAGCAGTTTACTGTTTAGTGAAAAACTGTTTTTT. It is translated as CASSLLFSEKLFF.

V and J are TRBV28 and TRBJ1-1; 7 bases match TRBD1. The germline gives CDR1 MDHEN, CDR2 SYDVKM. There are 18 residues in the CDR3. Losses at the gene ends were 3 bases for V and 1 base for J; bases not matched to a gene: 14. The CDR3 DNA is TGTGCCAGCAGTTTGGGAGGCAGGGGGGCCACTTCGAACACTGAAGCTTTCTTT. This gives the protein CASSLGGRGATSNTEAFF.

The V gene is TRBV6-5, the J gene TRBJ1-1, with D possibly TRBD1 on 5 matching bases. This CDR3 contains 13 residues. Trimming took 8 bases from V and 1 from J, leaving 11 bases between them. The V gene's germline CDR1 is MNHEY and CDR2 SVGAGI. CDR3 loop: CASYPTGNTEAFF. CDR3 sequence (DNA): TGTGCCAGCTATCCTACAGGGAACACTGAAGCTTTCTTT.

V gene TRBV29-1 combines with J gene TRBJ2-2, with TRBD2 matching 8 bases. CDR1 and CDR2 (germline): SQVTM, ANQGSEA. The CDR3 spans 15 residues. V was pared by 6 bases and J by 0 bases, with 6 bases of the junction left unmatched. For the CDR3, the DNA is TGCAGCGTCTACATAGCGGGAACGAACACCGGGGAGCTGTTTTTT. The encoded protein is CSVYIAGTNTGELFF.

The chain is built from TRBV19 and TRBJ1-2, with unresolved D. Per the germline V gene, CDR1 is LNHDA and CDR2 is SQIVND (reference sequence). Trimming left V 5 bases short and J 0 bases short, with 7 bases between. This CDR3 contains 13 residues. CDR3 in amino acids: CASSWASNYGYTF. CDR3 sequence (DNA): TGTGCCAGTAGTTGGGCTTCTAACTATGGCTACACCTTC.

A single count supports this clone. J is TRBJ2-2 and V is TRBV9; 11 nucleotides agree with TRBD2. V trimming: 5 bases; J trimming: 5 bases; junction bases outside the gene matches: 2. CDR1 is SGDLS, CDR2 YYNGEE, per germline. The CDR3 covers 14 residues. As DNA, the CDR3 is TGTGCCAGCAGTCGACTAGCGGGGACCGGGGAGCTGTTTTTT. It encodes CASSRLAGTGELFF.

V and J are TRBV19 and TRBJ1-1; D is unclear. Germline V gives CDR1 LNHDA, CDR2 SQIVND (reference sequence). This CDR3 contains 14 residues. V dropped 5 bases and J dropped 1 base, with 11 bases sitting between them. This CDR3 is CASSVQVPNTEAFF. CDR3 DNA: TGTGCCAGTAGTGTGCAGGTCCCGAACACTGAAGCTTTCTTT. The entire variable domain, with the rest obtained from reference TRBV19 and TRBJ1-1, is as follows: DGGITQSPKYLFRKEGQNVTLSCEQNLNHDAMYWYRQDPGQGLRLIYYSQIVNDFQKGDIAEGYSVSREKKESFPLTVTSAQKNPTAFYLCASSVQVPNTEAFFGQGTRLTVV.

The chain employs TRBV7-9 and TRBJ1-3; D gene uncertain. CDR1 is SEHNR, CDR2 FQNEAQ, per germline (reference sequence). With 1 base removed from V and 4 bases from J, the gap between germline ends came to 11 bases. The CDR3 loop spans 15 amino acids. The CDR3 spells CASSLVGNPGNTIYF. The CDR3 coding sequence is TGTGCCAGCAGCTTAGTCGGTAACCCCGGAAACACCATATATTTT. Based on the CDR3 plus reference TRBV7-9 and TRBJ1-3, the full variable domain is DTGVSQNPRHKITKRGQNVTFRCDPISEHNRLYWYRQTLGQGPEFLTYFQNEAQLEKSRLLSDRFSAERPKGSFSTLEIQRTEQGDSAMYLCASSLVGNPGNTIYFGEGSWLTVV.

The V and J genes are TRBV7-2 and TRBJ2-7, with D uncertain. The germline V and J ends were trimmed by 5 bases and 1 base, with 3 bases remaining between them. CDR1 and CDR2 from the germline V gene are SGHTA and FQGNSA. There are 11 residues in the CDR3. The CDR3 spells CASSLSYEQYF. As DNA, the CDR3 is TGTGCCAGCAGCCTATCCTACGAGCAGTACTTC.

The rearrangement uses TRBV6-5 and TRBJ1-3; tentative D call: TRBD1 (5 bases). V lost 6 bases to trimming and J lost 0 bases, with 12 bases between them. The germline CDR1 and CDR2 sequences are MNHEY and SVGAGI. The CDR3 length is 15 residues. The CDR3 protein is CASRTDSSSGNTIYF. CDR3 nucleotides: TGTGCCAGCAGGACCGACAGCAGCTCTGGAAACACCATATATTTT.

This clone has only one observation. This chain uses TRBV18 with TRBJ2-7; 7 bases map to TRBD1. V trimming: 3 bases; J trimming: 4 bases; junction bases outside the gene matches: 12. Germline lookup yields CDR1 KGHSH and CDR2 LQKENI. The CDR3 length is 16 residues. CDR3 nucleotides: TGTGCCAGCTCACCTCGCCAAGGACAGGTGATTTACGAGCAGTACTTC. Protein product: CASSPRQGQVIYEQYF.

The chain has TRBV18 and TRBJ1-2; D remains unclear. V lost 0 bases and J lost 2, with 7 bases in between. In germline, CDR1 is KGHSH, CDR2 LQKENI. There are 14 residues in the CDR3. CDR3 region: CASSPPNSNYGYTF. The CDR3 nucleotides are TGTGCCAGCTCACCACCGAACAGCAACTATGGCTACACCTTC.

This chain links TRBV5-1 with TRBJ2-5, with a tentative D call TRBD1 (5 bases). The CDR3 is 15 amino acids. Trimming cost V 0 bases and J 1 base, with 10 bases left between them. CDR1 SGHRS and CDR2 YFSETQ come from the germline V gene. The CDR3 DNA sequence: TGCGCCAGCAGCTTGGTTGGGGCCTCCCAAGAGACCCAGTACTTC. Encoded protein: CASSLVGASQETQYF.

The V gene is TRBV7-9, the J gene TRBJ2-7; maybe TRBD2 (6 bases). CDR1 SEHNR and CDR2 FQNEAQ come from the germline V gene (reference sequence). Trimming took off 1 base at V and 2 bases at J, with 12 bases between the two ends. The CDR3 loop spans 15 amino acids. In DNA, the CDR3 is TGTGCCAGCAGCTTAGGGGGGGAACTCCCCTACGAGCAGTACTTC. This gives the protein CASSLGGELPYEQYF.

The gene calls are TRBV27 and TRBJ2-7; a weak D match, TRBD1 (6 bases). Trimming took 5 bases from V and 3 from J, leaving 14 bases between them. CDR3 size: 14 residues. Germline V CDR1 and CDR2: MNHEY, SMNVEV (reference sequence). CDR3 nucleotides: TGTGCCAGCAGTATGCATGACAGGTACTACGAGCAGTACTTC. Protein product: CASSMHDRYYEQYF.

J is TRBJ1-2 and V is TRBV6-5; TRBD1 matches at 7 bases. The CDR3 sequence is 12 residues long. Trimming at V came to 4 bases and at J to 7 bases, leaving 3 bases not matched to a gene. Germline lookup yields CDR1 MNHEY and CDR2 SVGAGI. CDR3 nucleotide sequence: TGTGCCAGCAGTTCCGGGACAGTTGGCTACACCTTC. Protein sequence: CASSSGTVGYTF.

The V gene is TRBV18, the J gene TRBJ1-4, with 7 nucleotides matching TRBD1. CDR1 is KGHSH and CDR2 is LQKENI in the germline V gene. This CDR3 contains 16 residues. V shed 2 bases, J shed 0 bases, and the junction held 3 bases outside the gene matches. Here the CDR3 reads CASSPGQEATNEKLFF. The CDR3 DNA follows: TGTGCCAGCTCACCAGGACAGGAGGCAACTAATGAAAAACTGTTTTTT.

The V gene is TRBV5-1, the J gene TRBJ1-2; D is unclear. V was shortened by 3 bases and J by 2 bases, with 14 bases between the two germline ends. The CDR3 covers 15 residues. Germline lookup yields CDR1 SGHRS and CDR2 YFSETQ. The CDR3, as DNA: TGCGCCAGCAGCTATTCTCTTACCACAAACTATGGCTACACCTTC. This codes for CASSYSLTTNYGYTF.

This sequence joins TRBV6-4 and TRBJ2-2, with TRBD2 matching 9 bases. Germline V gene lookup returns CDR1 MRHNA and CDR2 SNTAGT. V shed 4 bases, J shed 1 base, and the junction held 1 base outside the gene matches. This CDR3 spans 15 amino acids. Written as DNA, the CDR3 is TGTGCCAGCAGTGTTAGCGGGGGGAACACCGGGGAGCTGTTTTTT. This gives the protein CASSVSGGNTGELFF.

The DNA for the CDR3 is TGTGCCAGCTCACCACGCGGGAGCCAATACAATGAGCAGTTCTTC. Translated: CASSPRGSQYNEQFF. The gene calls are TRBV18 and TRBJ2-1; 7 bases fit TRBD2. CDR1 and CDR2 (germline): KGHSH, LQKENI. The CDR3 is 15 residues long. The V and J ends lost 1 base and 4 bases, in that order; junction bases with no gene match: 4.